The rows below give T cell receptor beta chains drawn from one sample of a study of T-cell reconstitution after alpha-beta-depleted transplantation in children. TCRdb recomputed calls from the PCR reads with MiXCR, one row per CDR3 protein. Of 350,000 to 400,000 distinct CDR3 sequences detected, approximately 20% appear once; the ten largest clones hold around 3.9%. Source: PBMCs from the stem cell graft donor, taken from the stem cell graft. The receptors derive from a human donor who donated a stem cell graft to a child with acute myeloid leukemia. CDR3s include the opening cysteine and the closing phenylalanine or tryptophan. Each record gives: J gene, D gene, V gene, clone size, CDR3 DNA, CDR3 protein. D genes are given only for firm matches. Only part of the rows carry a size: once, few, many, or a class if the clone is expanded.

J: TRBJ2-7
D: NA
V: TRBV27
size: few
DNA: TGTGCCAGCAGTTTTCGACAGTCTTACGAGCAGTACTTC
CDR3: CASSFRQSYEQYF

J: TRBJ2-3
D: TRBD2
V: TRBV2
size: NA
DNA: TGTGCCAGCTTTCTAGCGGGGGCAGATACGCAGTATTTT
CDR3: CASFLAGADTQYF

J: TRBJ2-3
D: NA
V: TRBV24-1
size: many
DNA: TGTGCCACCAGTGGTCGGGACAAGAAGGTAGATACGCAGTATTTT
CDR3: CATSGRDKKVDTQYF

J: TRBJ2-7
D: TRBD2
V: TRBV12-3/TRBV12-4
size: NA
DNA: TGTGCCAGCAACCTGAGCGGGAGGGCTTACGAGCAGTACTTC
CDR3: CASNLSGRAYEQYF

J: TRBJ2-7
D: NA
V: TRBV7-8
size: few
DNA: TGTGCCAGCAGCCGAAACGTCCGGGACTTAACCTACGGGCAGTACTTC
CDR3: CASSRNVRDLTYGQYF

J: TRBJ2-1
D: NA
V: TRBV12-3/TRBV12-4
size: few
DNA: TGTGCCAGCAGGACCTCTGGGGGCCCCAATGAGCAGTTCTTC
CDR3: CASRTSGGPNEQFF

J: TRBJ2-4
D: NA
V: TRBV5-1
size: NA
DNA: TGCGCCAGCAGCCCGGACCCAGATAACATTCAGTACTTC
CDR3: CASSPDPDNIQYF

J: TRBJ2-1
D: TRBD2
V: TRBV7-8
size: many
DNA: TGTGCCAGCAGCTTAGACCTAGCGGCCTCTTACAATGAGCAGTTCTTC
CDR3: CASSLDLAASYNEQFF

J: TRBJ2-1
D: NA
V: TRBV7-2
size: NA
DNA: TGTGCCAGCAGCTTAGTTTCCCGGGATGAGCAGTTCTTC
CDR3: CASSLVSRDEQFF

J: TRBJ1-4
D: NA
V: TRBV4-1
size: few
DNA: NA
CDR3: CASSRVGQGNEKLFFF

J: TRBJ2-5
D: NA
V: TRBV28
size: NA
DNA: TGTGCCAGCAGTTTATGGGACTCTACCCAGTACTTC
CDR3: CASSLWDSTQYF

J: TRBJ2-1
D: TRBD1
V: TRBV2
size: few
DNA: TGTGCCAGCAGTGGTGACAGGGGCGTCCGGGCGGAGCAGTTCTTC
CDR3: CASSGDRGVRAEQFF

J: TRBJ2-3
D: TRBD2
V: TRBV20-1
size: NA
DNA: TGCAGTGCTCGACTAGCGGGAGTGACAGATACGCAGTATTTT
CDR3: CSARLAGVTDTQYF

J: TRBJ2-3
D: NA
V: TRBV27
size: few
DNA: TGTGCCAGCAGTTTCTCGCTGGTGGGGGGTACGCAGTATTTT
CDR3: CASSFSLVGGTQYF

J: TRBJ2-2
D: NA
V: TRBV20-1
size: NA
DNA: TGCAGTGCTAAGGGACCGAGGGGCGCCGGGGAGCTGTTTTTT
CDR3: CSAKGPRGAGELFF

J: TRBJ2-1
D: NA
V: TRBV20-1
size: NA
DNA: TGCAGTGCTAGAGATCGACGACCGGAGGGACTTGTACACAATGAGCAGTTCTTC
CDR3: CSARDRRPEGLVHNEQFF

J: TRBJ2-3
D: TRBD2
V: TRBV4-2
size: NA
DNA: TGTGCCAGCAGCCAAGATCACAGCGGGAGGCACCGGGGAGATACGCAGTATTTT
CDR3: CASSQDHSGRHRGDTQYF

J: TRBJ2-3
D: TRBD2
V: TRBV20-1
size: few
DNA: TGCAGTGCTAGCGAGGGAGCGGGGTCAGATACGCAGTATTTT
CDR3: CSASEGAGSDTQYF

J: TRBJ2-7
D: TRBD2
V: TRBV3-1
size: NA
DNA: TGTGCCAGCAGCCATGCGGGGGGAACCTACGAGCAGTACTTC
CDR3: CASSHAGGTYEQYF

J: TRBJ1-2
D: NA
V: TRBV27
size: few
DNA: TGTGCCAGCAGTTTGGAGGGGCACTATGGCTACACCTTC
CDR3: CASSLEGHYGYTF

J: TRBJ2-1
D: TRBD1
V: TRBV29-1
size: many
DNA: TGCAGCGTTGAAGGTACTCCGGGACAGCGAAGCTTAAATGAGCAGTTCTTC
CDR3: CSVEGTPGQRSLNEQFF

J: TRBJ2-3
D: TRBD2
V: TRBV12-3/TRBV12-4
size: few
DNA: TGTGCCAGCAGTTTTTTTTATGCTAGCGGGAGTACCGCAGATACGCAGTATTTT
CDR3: CASSFFYASGSTADTQYF

J: TRBJ2-1
D: NA
V: TRBV11-2
size: few
DNA: TGTGCCAGCAGCTTAGAAGGTAGGCGGCTGGTCTTC
CDR3: CASSLEGRRLVF

J: TRBJ1-2
D: TRBD1
V: TRBV6-2/TRBV6-3
size: few
DNA: TGTGCCAGCAGTTACTCTGCGGGACAGGGGGCAAGCTATGGCTACACCTTC
CDR3: CASSYSAGQGASYGYTF

J: TRBJ1-2
D: NA
V: TRBV6-5
size: few
DNA: TGTGCCAGCAGTTACTCGACGGCACGAAGGACTTATGGCTACACCTTC
CDR3: CASSYSTARRTYGYTF

J: TRBJ2-7
D: NA
V: TRBV28
size: many
DNA: TGTGCCAGCAGTTTTCGGGGGGCTTTCGAGCAGTACTTC
CDR3: CASSFRGAFEQYF

J: TRBJ1-1
D: NA
V: TRBV29-1
size: few
DNA: TGCAGCGTTTCACTCAGGGTGGGCACTGAAGCTTTCTTT
CDR3: CSVSLRVGTEAFF

J: TRBJ1-5
D: NA
V: TRBV20-1
size: few
DNA: TGCAGTGCTAGAGAGGCAGGGAGCAATCAGCCCCAGCATTTT
CDR3: CSAREAGSNQPQHF

J: TRBJ1-2
D: NA
V: TRBV7-2
size: few
DNA: TGTGCCAGCAGCTTGTCAGCTAACTATGGCTACACCTTC
CDR3: CASSLSANYGYTF

J: TRBJ2-5
D: NA
V: TRBV5-1
size: NA
DNA: TGCGCCAGCAGCTTGAACAACCCAGTCCAAGAGACCCAGTACTTC
CDR3: CASSLNNPVQETQYF

J: TRBJ2-2
D: TRBD2
V: TRBV12-3/TRBV12-4
size: few
DNA: TGTGCCAGCAGGCCGGGACTACCAACCACCGGGGAGCTGTTTTTT
CDR3: CASRPGLPTTGELFF

J: TRBJ1-1
D: NA
V: TRBV12-3/TRBV12-4
size: NA
DNA: TGTGCCAGCAGCAGACAGCGGAACACTGAAGCTTTCTTT
CDR3: CASSRQRNTEAFF

J: TRBJ2-7
D: TRBD2
V: TRBV7-2
size: NA
DNA: TGTGCCAGCAGCTTAAGGCGGGAGGGCTACGAGCAGTACTTC
CDR3: CASSLRREGYEQYF

J: TRBJ1-1
D: NA
V: TRBV6-1
size: NA
DNA: TGTGCCAGCAGTGAAGATAAGGTCAGGACAGCTGAAGCTTTCTTT
CDR3: CASSEDKVRTAEAFF

J: TRBJ2-1
D: NA
V: TRBV12-3/TRBV12-4
size: NA
DNA: TGTGCCAGCACCCGGGGAACAGACAATGAGCAGTTCTTC
CDR3: CASTRGTDNEQFF

J: TRBJ2-3
D: NA
V: TRBV28
size: once
DNA: TGTGCCAGCGGACTCCTGAGCGCTTTAGATACGCAGTATTTT
CDR3: CASGLLSALDTQYF

J: TRBJ2-4
D: NA
V: TRBV28
size: NA
DNA: TGTGCCAGCAGTTTATCCCAATGGGGTCTAGCCAAAAACATTCAGTACTTC
CDR3: CASSLSQWGLAKNIQYF

J: TRBJ2-1
D: NA
V: TRBV27
size: many
DNA: TGTGCCAGCACCCTTTTGCCCGGGACGGTATACAATGAGCAGTTCTTC
CDR3: CASTLLPGTVYNEQFF

J: TRBJ2-3
D: TRBD2
V: TRBV20-1
size: many
DNA: TGCAGTGCTAGAGGTCTAGCGGGAGGGACAGATACGCAGTATTTT
CDR3: CSARGLAGGTDTQYF

J: TRBJ2-5
D: TRBD1
V: TRBV5-1
size: NA
DNA: TGCGCCAGCAGCTCACAGGGGGCAGAGACCCAGTACTTC
CDR3: CASSSQGAETQYF

J: TRBJ1-5
D: NA
V: TRBV28
size: NA
DNA: TGTGCCAGCAGTTTATTTCGGGCTAGCAATCAGCCCCAGCATTTT
CDR3: CASSLFRASNQPQHF

J: TRBJ2-7
D: NA
V: TRBV18
size: few
DNA: TGTGCCAGCTCACCGATGGGGGCAAGATACGAGCAGTACTTC
CDR3: CASSPMGARYEQYF